The 15 T cell receptor beta chains listed next were all sequenced from one sample in a study of radiation and T cells in renal cell carcinoma. Time point specified: blood 2 weeks post-SBRT. Treatment noted: 15 Gy SBRT to primary tumor, nephrectomy 4 weeks later. This table comes from immunoSEQ multiplex PCR, and its TCRdb copy is limited to in-frame clones, with some not included. The sample shows 60,000 to 65,000 clones, roughly 79% of them seen only once. Material: blood, obtained from a patient whose treatment included radiotherapy and nephrectomy. The receptors stem from a man in his 60s with renal cell carcinoma.

This clone showed up just a few times. This chain joins TRBV6-4 and TRBJ1-2; D is possibly TRBD1 (5 bases). CDR1 and CDR2 (germline): MRHNA, SNTAGT. This CDR3 contains 16 residues. Trimming left V 2 bases short and J 2 bases short, with 15 bases between. The CDR3 DNA follows: TGTGCCAGCAGTGACCGTAGTCGGGGGAGGAACTATGGCTACACCTTC. It specifies CASSDRSRGRNYGYTF.

The V call is TRBV7-9, the J call TRBJ2-1; weak D call: TRBD1 (5 bases). The CDR3 extends over 15 amino acids. V was pared by 5 bases and J by 2 bases, with 13 bases between. Per germline, CDR1 SEHNR and CDR2 FQNEAQ (reference sequence). The CDR3 DNA sequence: TGTGCCAGCAGCCCACCAGGGTTCACCTACAATGAGCAGTTCTTC. It specifies CASSPPGFTYNEQFF. Filled out from reference TRBV7-9 and TRBJ2-1, the complete variable domain reads DTGVSQNPRHKITKRGQNVTFRCDPISEHNRLYWYRQTLGQGPEFLTYFQNEAQLEKSRLLSDRFSAERPKGSFSTLEIQRTEQGDSAMYLCASSPPGFTYNEQFFGPGTRLTVL.

This clone was picked up a small number of times. The gene calls are TRBV5-1 and TRBJ1-6, with 8 bases identical to TRBD1. The CDR3 covers 15 residues. The V segment lost 4 bases and the J segment 9 bases; nucleotides outside the gene matches: 9. Germline CDR1 and CDR2: SGHRS and YFSETQ. This chain's CDR3 is CASSPRTGTGSPLHF. CDR3 nucleotide sequence: TGCGCCAGCAGCCCTAGGACAGGGACGGGTTCACCCCTCCACTTT.

DNA of the CDR3: TGCAGCGTTGAAGAGACGGACAGGGGCCGTGGGGGCTACACCTTC. It codes for CSVEETDRGRGGYTF. The V call is TRBV29-1, the J call TRBJ1-2; 9 nucleotides line up with TRBD1. CDR3 size: 15 residues. The germline gives CDR1 SQVTM, CDR2 ANQGSEA. V was clipped by 0 bases and J by 8 bases; unmatched bases: 10. The variable domain in full, completed from reference TRBV29-1 and TRBJ1-2, reads SAVISQKPSRDICQRGTSLTIQCQVDSQVTMMFWYRQQPGQSLTLIATANQGSEATYESGFVIDKFPISRPNLTFSTLTVSNMSPEDSSIYLCSVEETDRGRGGYTFGSGTRLTVV.

The chain has TRBV7-3 and TRBJ2-3; 14 bases align to TRBD2. The CDR3 loop spans 17 amino acids. Germline V gives CDR1 SGHTA, CDR2 FQGTGA. V lost 5 bases, J lost 4 bases, and 8 bases stayed unmatched. CDR3 DNA sequence: TGTGCCAGCAGCGGGACTAGCGGGAGTCTGGGGGCAGATACGCAGTATTTT. Its protein product is CASSGTSGSLGADTQYF. Using reference TRBV7-3 and TRBJ2-3 for the parts outside the CDR3, the full variable domain is GAGVSQTPSNKVTEKGKYVELRCDPISGHTALYWYRQSLGQGPEFLIYFQGTGAADDSGLPNDRFFAVRPEGSVSTLKIQRTERGDSAVYLCASSGTSGSLGADTQYFGPGTRLTVL.

The J gene is TRBJ2-1, the V gene TRBV5-6; D gene unclear. Looked up from germline, CDR1 is SGHDT and CDR2 is YYEEEE. The CDR3 is 16 amino acids. Between the trimmed V and J ends, which lost 1 base and 0 bases, there was a span of 11 bases. In nucleotides, the CDR3 is TGTGCCAGCAGCTTGAAGGCGGCCGCCTCCTACAATGAGCAGTTCTTC. Amino acids: CASSLKAAASYNEQFF.

This clone was picked up a small number of times. This CDR3 is CAISEVYRGRTEAFF. CDR3 DNA: TGTGCCATCAGTGAGGTTTACAGGGGGCGCACTGAAGCTTTCTTT. This chain links TRBV10-3 with TRBJ1-1; 9 nucleotides agree with TRBD1. CDR1 ENHRY and CDR2 SYGVKD come from the germline V gene. J lost 4 bases, V lost 2 bases, and 5 bases had no gene match. This CDR3 spans 15 amino acids.

This chain joins TRBV15 and TRBJ2-3, with D possibly called TRBD1 or TRBD2 (5 bases each). Germline V gene sequence: CDR1 LNHNV, CDR2 YYDKDF (reference sequence). Trimming removed 1 base from V and 5 bases from J, with 7 bases in between. The CDR3 contains 13 residues. DNA for the CDR3: TGTGCCACCAGCAGAGCGGGGCGAGATACGCAGTATTTT. The encoded protein is CATSRAGRDTQYF.

This chain links TRBV6-5 with TRBJ1-1, with 8 bases aligning to TRBD1. CDR1 and CDR2 (germline): MNHEY, SVGAGI. V lost 1 base and J lost 1; bases outside the gene matches: 2. The CDR3 length is 15 residues. The CDR3 loop is CASSYWGTGNTEAFF. The CDR3 region has the DNA TGTGCCAGCAGTTACTGGGGGACAGGGAACACTGAAGCTTTCTTT.

This chain connects TRBV6-5 to TRBJ2-3; D is ambiguous. In germline, CDR1 is MNHEY, CDR2 SVGAGI. The CDR3 contains 13 residues. V lost 2 bases and J lost 5, with 8 bases in between. The CDR3: CASSYRRQDTQYF. Here the CDR3 DNA reads TGTGCCAGCAGTTACCGGAGACAAGATACGCAGTATTTT.

CDR3 bases: TGTGCCAGCAGTGAGGAGGGGGCGGATTACAATGAGCAGTTCTTC. Protein product: CASSEEGADYNEQFF. The chain carries TRBV6-1 and TRBJ2-1; tentatively, D is TRBD1 (7 bases). The ends were cut back, 3 bases at V and 4 bases at J, with 13 bases in the middle. The CDR3 length is 15 residues. Germline CDR1 and CDR2: MNHNS and SASEGT.

This rearrangement joins TRBV6-5 to TRBJ1-2, with D unclear. Per germline, CDR1 MNHEY and CDR2 SVGAGI. This CDR3 has 12 residues. The germline V and J ends were trimmed by 5 bases and 8 bases, with 12 bases remaining between them. As DNA, the CDR3 is TGTGCCAGCAGTACGACCGGCGGGGGCTACACCTTC. This codes for CASSTTGGGYTF.

The J gene is TRBJ2-7, the V gene TRBV6-5; weak D call: TRBD1 (6 bases). Trimming took off 5 bases at V and 6 bases at J, with 14 bases between the two ends. The germline V gene encodes CDR1 MNHEY and CDR2 SVGAGI. The CDR3 runs to 13 residues. As DNA, the CDR3 is TGTGCCAGCAGTCGAGGGGCCAGGGGCGAGCAGTACGTC. Encoded protein: CASSRGARGEQYV.

This clone was observed a few times. The chain recombines TRBV19 with TRBJ1-1; D remains ambiguous. CDR1 LNHDA and CDR2 SQIVND come from the germline V gene (reference sequence). The V end was cut by 3 bases, the J end by 0 bases, with 8 bases between. This CDR3 spans 14 amino acids. Here the CDR3 DNA reads TGTGCCAGTAGTATCGCGGCCCTGAACACTGAAGCTTTCTTT. Translation gives CASSIAALNTEAFF.

This chain uses TRBV18 with TRBJ2-7; 8 bases map to TRBD1. V shed 3 bases, J shed 5 bases, and the junction held 6 bases outside the gene matches. The CDR3 has 14 residues. CDR1 is KGHSH, CDR2 LQKENI, per germline. The CDR3, as DNA: TGTGCCAGCTCACCGCCGGGACAGGCCCACGAGCAGTACTTC. This encodes CASSPPGQAHEQYF. Supplemented by reference TRBV18 and TRBJ2-7, the full variable domain reads NAGVMQNPRHLVRRRGQEARLRCSPMKGHSHVYWYRQLPEEGLKFMVYLQKENIIDESGMPKERFSAEFPKEGPSILRIQQVVRGDSAAYFCASSPPGQAHEQYFGPGTRLTVT.